The T cell receptor beta chain described here comes from a study of shared clonotypes between healthy human individuals. Study details: Donors were a couple of women and a few men aged 18 to 49. Each donor contributed plates that comprised three CD4 naive, three CD4 memory, two CD8 naive and one CD8 memory.

The CDR3 has 15 amino acids. Germline-derived CDR1 and CDR2 are SGDLS and YYNGEE. Unmatched junction bases numbered 8, after V lost 2 bases and J lost 7 bases. Researchers partitioned CD4+ cells into CD45RA+ naive and CD45RA-negative memory subsets. Original methodology: For the immunoSEQ data, sequences were junction-only without quality scores, so filtering differed. Some clones are missing from TCRdb's copy, which holds only in-frame ones; the method was immunoSEQ multiplex PCR. That table gives V, J and clone size, and the DNA gave D and trimming. This table has 2 million to 2.5 million clones, approximately 94% appearing once.

The TCR originated in a man younger than 30 in good health. Some clones in this sample may be carry-over from other donors' samples. Material: naive CD4+ T cells from PBMCs. Documented subset: CD45RA+ positively selected. The chain is built from TRBV9 and TRBJ1-4; 7 positions match TRBD1. The CDR3 reads CASSVQGTAAEKLFF. CDR3 sequence (DNA): TGTGCCAGCAGCGTCCAAGGGACAGCGGCTGAAAAACTGTTTTTT.